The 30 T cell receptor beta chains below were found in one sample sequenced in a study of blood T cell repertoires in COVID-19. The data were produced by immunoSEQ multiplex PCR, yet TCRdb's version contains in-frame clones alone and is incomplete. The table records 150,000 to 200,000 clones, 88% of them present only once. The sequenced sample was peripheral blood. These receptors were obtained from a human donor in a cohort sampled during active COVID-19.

The CDR3 region is CASSFGTGRLKETQYF. CDR3 DNA sequence: TGCGCCAGCAGCTTTGGGACAGGGAGGCTGAAAGAGACCCAGTACTTC. V and J are TRBV5-1 and TRBJ2-5, with 9 positions matching TRBD1. V lost 2 bases to trimming and J lost 3 bases; unmatched junction nucleotides: 8. The CDR3 spans 16 residues. Germline assignment: CDR1 SGHRS and CDR2 YFSETQ.

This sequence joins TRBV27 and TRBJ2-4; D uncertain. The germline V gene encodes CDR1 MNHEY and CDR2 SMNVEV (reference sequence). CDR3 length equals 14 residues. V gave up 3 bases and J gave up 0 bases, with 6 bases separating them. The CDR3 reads CASSFTVAKNIQYF. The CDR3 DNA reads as TGTGCCAGCAGTTTTACAGTAGCCAAAAACATTCAGTACTTC.

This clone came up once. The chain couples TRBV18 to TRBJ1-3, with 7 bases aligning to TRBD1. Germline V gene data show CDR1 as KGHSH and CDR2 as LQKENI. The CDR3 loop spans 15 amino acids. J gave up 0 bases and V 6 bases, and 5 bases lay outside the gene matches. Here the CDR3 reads CASSPGQNSGNTIYF. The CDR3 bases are TGTGCCAGCTCCCCGGGACAGAACTCTGGAAACACCATATATTTT.

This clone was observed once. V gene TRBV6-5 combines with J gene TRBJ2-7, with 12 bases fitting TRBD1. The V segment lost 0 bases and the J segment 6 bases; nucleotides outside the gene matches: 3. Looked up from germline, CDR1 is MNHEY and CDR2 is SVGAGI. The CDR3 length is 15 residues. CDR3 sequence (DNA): TGTGCCAGCAGTTACTCGGGACAGGGGGCTAGCGAGCAGTACTTC. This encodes CASSYSGQGASEQYF.

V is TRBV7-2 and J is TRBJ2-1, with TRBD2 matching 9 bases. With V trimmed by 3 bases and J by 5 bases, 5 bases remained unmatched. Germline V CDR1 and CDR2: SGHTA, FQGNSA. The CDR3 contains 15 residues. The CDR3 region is CASSLAGGPNNEQFF. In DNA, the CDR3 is TGTGCCAGCAGCTTGGCGGGAGGGCCTAACAATGAGCAGTTCTTC.

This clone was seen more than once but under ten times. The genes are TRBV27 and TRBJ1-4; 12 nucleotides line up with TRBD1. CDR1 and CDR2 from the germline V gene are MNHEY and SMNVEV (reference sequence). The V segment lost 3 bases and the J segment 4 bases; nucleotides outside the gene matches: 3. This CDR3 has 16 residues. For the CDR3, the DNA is TGTGCCAGCAGTTTGGGGACAGGGGGCGTTAATGAAAAACTGTTTTTT. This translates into CASSLGTGGVNEKLFF.

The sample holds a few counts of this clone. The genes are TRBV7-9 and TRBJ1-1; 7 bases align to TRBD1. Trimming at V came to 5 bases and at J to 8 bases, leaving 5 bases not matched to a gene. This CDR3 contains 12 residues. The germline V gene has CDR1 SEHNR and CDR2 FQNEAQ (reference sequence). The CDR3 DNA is TGTGCCAGCAGCCCGTTAGGGGGCGAAGCTTTCTTT. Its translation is CASSPLGGEAFF.

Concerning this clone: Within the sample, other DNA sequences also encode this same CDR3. The CDR3 region has the DNA TGTGCCAGCAGCCTCGGGAGTTACGAGCAGTACTTC. Its protein product is CASSLGSYEQYF. This rearrangement joins TRBV28 to TRBJ2-7; a weak D match, TRBD2 (6 bases). The germline V gene encodes CDR1 MDHEN and CDR2 SYDVKM. V was cut by 6 bases and J by 4 bases, with 10 bases left in between. This CDR3 region has 12 residues.

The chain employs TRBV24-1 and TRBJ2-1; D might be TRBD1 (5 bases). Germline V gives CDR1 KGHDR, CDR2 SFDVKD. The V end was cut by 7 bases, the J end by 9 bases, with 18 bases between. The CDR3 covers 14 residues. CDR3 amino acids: CATRRLTGKGEQFF. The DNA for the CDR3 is TGTGCCACCAGGCGTTTAACAGGAAAGGGTGAGCAGTTCTTC.

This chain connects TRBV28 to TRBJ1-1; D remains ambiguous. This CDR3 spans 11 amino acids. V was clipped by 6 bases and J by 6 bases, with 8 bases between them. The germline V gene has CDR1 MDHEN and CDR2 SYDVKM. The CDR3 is CASRWRAEAFF. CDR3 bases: TGTGCCAGCAGGTGGAGAGCTGAAGCTTTCTTT.

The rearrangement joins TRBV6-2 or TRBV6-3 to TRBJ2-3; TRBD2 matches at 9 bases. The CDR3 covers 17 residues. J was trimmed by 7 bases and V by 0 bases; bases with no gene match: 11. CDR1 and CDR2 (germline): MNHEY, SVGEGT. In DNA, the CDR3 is TGTGCCAGCAGTTACTCGATGGGACTAGCCGAAACCCATACGCAGTATTTT. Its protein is CASSYSMGLAETHTQYF.

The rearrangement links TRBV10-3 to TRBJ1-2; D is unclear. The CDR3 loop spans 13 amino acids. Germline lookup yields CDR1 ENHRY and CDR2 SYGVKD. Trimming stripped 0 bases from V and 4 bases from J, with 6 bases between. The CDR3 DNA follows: TGTGCCATCAGTGAGTCGACATCCTATGGCTACACCTTC. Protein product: CAISESTSYGYTF.

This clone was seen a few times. The CDR3 coding sequence is TGTGCCAGCAGCTGGGGACAGCGATCCTACGAGCAGTACTTC. It specifies CASSWGQRSYEQYF. The gene calls are TRBV7-9 and TRBJ2-7, with 7 bases lining up with TRBD1. Germline values: CDR1 SEHNR, CDR2 FQNEAQ (reference sequence). After removal of 4 bases from V and 1 base from J, the junction contained 4 bases not matched to a gene. The CDR3 runs 14 residues.

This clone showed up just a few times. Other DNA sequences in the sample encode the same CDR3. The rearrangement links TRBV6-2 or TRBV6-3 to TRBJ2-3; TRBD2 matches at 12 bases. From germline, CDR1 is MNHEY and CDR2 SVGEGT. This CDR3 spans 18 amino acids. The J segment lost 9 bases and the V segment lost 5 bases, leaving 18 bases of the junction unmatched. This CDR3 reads CASSNPLSSGRARWTQYF. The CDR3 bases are TGTGCCAGCAGTAACCCCTTATCTAGCGGGAGGGCCCGTTGGACGCAGTATTTT.

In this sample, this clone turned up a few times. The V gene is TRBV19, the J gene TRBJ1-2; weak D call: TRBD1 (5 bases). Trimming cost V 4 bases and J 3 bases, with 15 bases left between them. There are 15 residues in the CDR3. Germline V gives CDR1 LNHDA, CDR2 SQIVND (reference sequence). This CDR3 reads CASSTPGRGDYGYTF. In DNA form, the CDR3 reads TGTGCCAGTAGTACCCCGGGGAGGGGAGACTATGGCTACACCTTC.

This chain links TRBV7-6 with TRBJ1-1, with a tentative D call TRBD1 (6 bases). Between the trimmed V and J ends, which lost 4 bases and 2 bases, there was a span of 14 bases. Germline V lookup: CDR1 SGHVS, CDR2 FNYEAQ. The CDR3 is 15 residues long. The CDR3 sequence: CASSSGGLSNTEAFF. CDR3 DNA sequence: TGTGCCAGCAGCTCCGGGGGGCTTTCCAACACTGAAGCTTTCTTT.

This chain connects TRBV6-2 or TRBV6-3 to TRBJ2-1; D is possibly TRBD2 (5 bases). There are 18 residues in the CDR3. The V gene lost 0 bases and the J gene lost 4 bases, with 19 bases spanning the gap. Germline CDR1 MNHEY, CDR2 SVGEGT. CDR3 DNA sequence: TGTGCCAGCAGTTACTCAGTAGGGCGGAGGATGGGTTACAATGAGCAGTTCTTC. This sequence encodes CASSYSVGRRMGYNEQFF.

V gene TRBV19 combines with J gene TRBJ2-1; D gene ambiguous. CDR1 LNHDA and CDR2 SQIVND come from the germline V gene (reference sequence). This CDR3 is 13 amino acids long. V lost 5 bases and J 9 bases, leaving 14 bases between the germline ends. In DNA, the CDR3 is TGTGCCAGTAGTCCAGACTCTTTCGGTGAGCAGTTCTTC. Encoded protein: CASSPDSFGEQFF.

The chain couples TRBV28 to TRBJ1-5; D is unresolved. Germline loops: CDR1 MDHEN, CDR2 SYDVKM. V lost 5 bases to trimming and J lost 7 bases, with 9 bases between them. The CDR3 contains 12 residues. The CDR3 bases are TGTGCCAGCAGTGGGCCACAGCAGCCCCAGCATTTT. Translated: CASSGPQQPQHF.

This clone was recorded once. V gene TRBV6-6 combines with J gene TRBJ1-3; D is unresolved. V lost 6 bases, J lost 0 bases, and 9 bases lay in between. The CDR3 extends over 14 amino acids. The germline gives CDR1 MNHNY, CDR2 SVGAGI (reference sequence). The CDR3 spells CASRSPSSGNTIYF. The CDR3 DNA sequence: TGTGCCAGCAGGTCACCGAGCTCTGGAAACACCATATATTTT.

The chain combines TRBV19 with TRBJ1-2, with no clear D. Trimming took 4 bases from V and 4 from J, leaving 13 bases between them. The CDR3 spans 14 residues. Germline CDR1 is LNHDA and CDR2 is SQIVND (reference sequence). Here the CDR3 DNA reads TGTGCCAGTAGTAGTGCAGGAAATGGCTATGGCTACACCTTC. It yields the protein CASSSAGNGYGYTF.

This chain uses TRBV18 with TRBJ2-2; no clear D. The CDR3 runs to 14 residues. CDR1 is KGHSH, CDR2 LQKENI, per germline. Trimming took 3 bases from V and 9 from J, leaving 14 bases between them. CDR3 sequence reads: CASSPGATGWELFF. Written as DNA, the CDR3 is TGTGCCAGCTCACCCGGAGCGACCGGGTGGGAGCTGTTTTTT.

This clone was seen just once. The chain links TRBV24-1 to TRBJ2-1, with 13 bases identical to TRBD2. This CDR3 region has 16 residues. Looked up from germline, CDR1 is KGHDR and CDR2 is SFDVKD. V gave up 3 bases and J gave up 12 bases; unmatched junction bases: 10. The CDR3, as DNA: TGTGCCACCAGTGATACTCTGGGACTAGCGGGATTCCGGCAGTTCTTC. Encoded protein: CATSDTLGLAGFRQFF.

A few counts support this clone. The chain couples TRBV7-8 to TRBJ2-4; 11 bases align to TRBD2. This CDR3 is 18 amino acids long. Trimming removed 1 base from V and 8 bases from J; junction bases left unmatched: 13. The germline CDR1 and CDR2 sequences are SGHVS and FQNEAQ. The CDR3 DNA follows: TGTGCCAGCAGCTTAGTGGGCCTAGCGGGGGGTGGTAGGGACATTCAGTACTTC. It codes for CASSLVGLAGGGRDIQYF.

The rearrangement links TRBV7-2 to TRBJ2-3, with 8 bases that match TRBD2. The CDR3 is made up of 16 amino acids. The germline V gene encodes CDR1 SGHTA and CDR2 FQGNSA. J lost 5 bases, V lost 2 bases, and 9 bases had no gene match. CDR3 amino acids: CASSLTLGAGGDTQYF. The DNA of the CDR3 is TGTGCCAGCAGCTTAACACTTGGGGCGGGAGGAGATACGCAGTATTTT.

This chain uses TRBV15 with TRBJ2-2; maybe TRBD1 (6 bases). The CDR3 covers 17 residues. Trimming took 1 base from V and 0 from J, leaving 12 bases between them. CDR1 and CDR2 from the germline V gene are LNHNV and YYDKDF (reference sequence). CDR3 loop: CATSRVSGQTNTGELFF. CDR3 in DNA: TGTGCCACCAGCAGAGTATCAGGACAGACGAACACCGGGGAGCTGTTTTTT. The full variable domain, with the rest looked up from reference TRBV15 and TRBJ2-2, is DAMVIQNPRYQVTQFGKPVTLSCSQTLNHNVMYWYQQKSSQAPKLLFHYYDKDFNNEADTPDNFQSRRPNTSFCFLDIRSPGLGDTAMYLCATSRVSGQTNTGELFFGEGSRLTVL.

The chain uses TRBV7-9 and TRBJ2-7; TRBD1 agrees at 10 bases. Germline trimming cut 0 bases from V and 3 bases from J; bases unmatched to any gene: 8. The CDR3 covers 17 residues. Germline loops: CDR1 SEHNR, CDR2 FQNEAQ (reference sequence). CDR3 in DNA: TGTGCCAGCAGCTTAGCCCCGACAGGGGGCGCGGTCTACGAGCAGTACTTC. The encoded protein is CASSLAPTGGAVYEQYF.

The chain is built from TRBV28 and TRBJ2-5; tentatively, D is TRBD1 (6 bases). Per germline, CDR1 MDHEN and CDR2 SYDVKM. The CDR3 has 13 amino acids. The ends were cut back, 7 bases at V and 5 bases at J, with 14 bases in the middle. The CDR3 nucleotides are TGTGCCAGCACCACGGGACACGGGGAGACCCAGTACTTC. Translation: CASTTGHGETQYF.

The CDR3 region is CAWSVRTGFSGNTIYF. The CDR3 region has the DNA TGTGCCTGGAGTGTTAGGACAGGATTCTCTGGAAACACCATATATTTT. The chain is built from TRBV30 and TRBJ1-3, with 7 nucleotides matching TRBD1. The CDR3 is made up of 16 amino acids. The germline V gene encodes CDR1 GTSNPN and CDR2 SVGIG (reference sequence). The J segment lost 0 bases and the V segment lost 0 bases, leaving 5 bases of the junction unmatched.

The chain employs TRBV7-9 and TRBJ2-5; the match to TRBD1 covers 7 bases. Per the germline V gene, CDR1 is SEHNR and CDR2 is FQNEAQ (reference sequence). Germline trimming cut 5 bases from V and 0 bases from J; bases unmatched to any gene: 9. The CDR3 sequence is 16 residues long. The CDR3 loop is CASSPPGQRYQETQYF. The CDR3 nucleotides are TGTGCCAGCAGCCCGCCGGGACAGCGATACCAAGAGACCCAGTACTTC.